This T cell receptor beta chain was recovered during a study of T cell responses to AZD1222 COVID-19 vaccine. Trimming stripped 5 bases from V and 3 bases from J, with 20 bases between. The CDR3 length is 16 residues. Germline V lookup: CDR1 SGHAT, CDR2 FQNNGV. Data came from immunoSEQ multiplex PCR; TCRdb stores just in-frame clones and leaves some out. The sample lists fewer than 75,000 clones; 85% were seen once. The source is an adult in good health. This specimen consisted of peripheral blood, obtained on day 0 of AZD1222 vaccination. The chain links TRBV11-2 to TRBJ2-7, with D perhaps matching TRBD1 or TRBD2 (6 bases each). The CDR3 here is CASSPYGSGGLYEQYF. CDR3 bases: TGTGCCAGCAGCCCTTATGGTTCTGGGGGGCTCTACGAGCAGTACTTC.